This T cell receptor (beta chain) was documented in a study of vaccination and CD4 T cells after COVID-19. Regarding time point: late sampling 161 to 241 days after vaccination in a few convalescent patients. The treatment denotes: roughly 10-day PBMC culture with coronavirus spike peptide pools or control peptides (ViraFEST assay). Germline values: CDR1 DFQATT, CDR2 SNEGSKA (reference sequence). This CDR3 is 13 amino acids long. With 7 bases removed from V and 1 base from J, the gap between germline ends came to 12 bases. This clonotype was observed a single time. Its target is not known. With the Oncomine TCR Beta short-read assay, DNA from cultured CD4+ T cells was sequenced. TCRdb recomputed calls from the PCR reads with MiXCR, one row per CDR3 protein. Among tens of thousands of distinct CDR3 sequences listed, around a third were seen once.

The clonotype was recovered from a human donor who had recovered from COVID-19. The genes are TRBV20-1 and TRBJ2-3; D call uncertain. The starting material was CD4+ T cells from blood, cultured in vitro, obtained about 7 months after SARS-CoV-2 vaccination. The CDR3 sequence: CSVPLYGTDTQYF. As DNA, the CDR3 is TGCAGTGTCCCCCTATACGGCACAGATACGCAGTATTTT.